The clone carrying this T cell receptor (beta chain) came up a few times. Its antigen remains unidentified. Per germline, CDR1 LNHDA and CDR2 SQIVND (reference sequence). This CDR3 has 16 residues. The germline V and J ends were trimmed by 1 base and 0 bases, with 7 bases remaining between them. This sample stems from a study of human T cells and chemical hapten exposure. For the study at large: Predominantly women, the patients had alopecia areata, totalis or universalis. Whole-study results and caveats: Donors had alopecia, so their immune response may differ from healthy people's. The study found that DPC sensitization did not change TCRs above 1 in 1000 frequency.

Each CDR3 protein gets one entry after TCRdb re-called the RACE reads with MiXCR. The data show some 300,000 distinct CDR3 sequences, approximately 5.8% seen once. Specified time point: pre-sensitization, week 0. The treatment is: therapeutic diphenylcyclopropenone sensitization with weekly scalp DPC. The sequencing here drew on whole blood, taken in connection with sensitization to the hapten diphenylcyclopropenone (DPC). The source of this sequence is a woman under 30 with alopecia areata. Some clones in this sample may be carry-over from other donors' samples. The J gene is TRBJ1-6, the V gene TRBV19; no clear D gene. CDR3 amino acids: CASSIGASSYNSPLHF. The CDR3 DNA follows: TGTGCCAGTAGTATAGGAGCGAGCTCCTATAATTCACCCCTCCACTTT.